This T cell receptor beta chain is drawn from a study of HIV-infected patients and healthy controls. The study's findings and limits: Healthy control repertoires had roughly threefold more distinct CDR3s than untreated HIV+ repertoires, and higher Shannon diversity.

500 ng RNA was reverse transcribed with alpha and beta constant-region primers. Using multiplexing indices, alpha and beta chain libraries were generated apart by chain-specific third strand synthesis. From the 5' RACE reads, TCRdb called clonotypes with MiXCR, one entry per CDR3 protein. This table holds some 10,000 distinct CDR3 sequences, 7% to 9% found once. This CDR3 has 13 amino acids. Germline-derived CDR1 and CDR2 are ENHRY and SYGVKD. V lost 10 bases and J 1 base, leaving 13 bases between the germline ends. Whole blood was used without fractionation, so all unsorted peripheral T cells were included. This clonotype was seen repeatedly, ten times or more. Its antigen is not identified.

The receptor comes from an adult in good health. The sample taken for sequencing was blood. The chain is built from TRBV10-3 and TRBJ1-1, with D unclear. CDR3 protein: CATRRVANTEAFF. The CDR3 coding sequence is TGTGCCACCAGGCGGGTAGCGAACACTGAAGCTTTCTTT.